These 30 T cell receptor beta chains were all obtained from the same sample, sequenced in a study of T cell repertoires in cytomegalovirus infection. In TCRdb, the reads were re-called with MiXCR into one record per CDR3 protein. The sample records approximately 990,000 distinct CDR3 sequences, roughly 30% being singletons. The antigens of these receptors remain unknown. The sample consisted of cultured CD8+ T cells from PBMCs, taken from culture after CMV antigen stimulation. The receptors stem from a human donor in good health (CMV status not recorded). Some clones in this sample may be carry-over from other donors' samples.

The rearrangement joins TRBV12-3 or TRBV12-4 to TRBJ1-3, with TRBD1 matching over 10 bases. This CDR3 contains 15 residues. Trimming took 3 bases from V and 6 from J; bases not matched to a gene: 5. This CDR3 reads CASSFPGQGPNTIYF. The CDR3 DNA is TGTGCCAGCAGTTTTCCGGGACAGGGGCCAAACACCATATATTTT.

V is TRBV2 and J is TRBJ2-1; 10 bases map to TRBD1. The CDR3 is 15 residues long. The junction had 9 bases not matched to a gene; V was cut back by 4 bases and J by 9 bases. Germline V lookup: CDR1 SNHLY, CDR2 FYNNEI. The DNA of the CDR3 is TGTGCCAGCAGTGTGTGGGACAGGGGAGGAGGTGAGCAGTTCTTC. It codes for CASSVWDRGGGEQFF.

The chain carries TRBV7-8 and TRBJ2-3; D might be TRBD2 (6 bases). Germline values: CDR1 SGHVS, CDR2 FQNEAQ. The CDR3 is 16 residues long. The V gene lost 5 bases and the J gene lost 2 bases, with 17 bases spanning the gap. The CDR3 here is CASSPQAGTLTDTQYF. The CDR3 DNA follows: TGTGCCAGCAGCCCGCAGGCCGGGACTCTCACAGATACGCAGTATTTT.

The V gene is TRBV12-3 or TRBV12-4, the J gene TRBJ2-7; D not certain. This CDR3 has 14 amino acids. The V and J ends lost 3 bases and 2 bases respectively, with 11 bases between them. The CDR3 coding sequence is TGTGCCAGCAGTTTTACAGTCCCTACCTACGAGCAGTACTTC. Protein product: CASSFTVPTYEQYF.

The J gene is TRBJ2-2, the V gene TRBV28, with 7 positions matching TRBD1. The V gene's germline CDR1 is MDHEN and CDR2 SYDVKM. The CDR3 is made up of 17 amino acids. The V and J ends lost 3 bases and 3 bases, in that order; junction bases with no gene match: 10. As DNA, the CDR3 is TGTGCCAGCAGTTTCCATGTCCTAGACAGGGACACCGGGGAGCTGTTTTTT. Amino acid sequence: CASSFHVLDRDTGELFF. The entire variable domain, with the rest obtained from reference TRBV28 and TRBJ2-2, is as follows: DVKVTQSSRYLVKRTGEKVFLECVQDMDHENMFWYRQDPGLGLRLIYFSYDVKMKEKGDIPEGYSVSREKKERFSLILESASTNQTSMYLCASSFHVLDRDTGELFFGEGSRLTVL.

There are a few counts of this clonotype. This chain uses TRBV7-8 with TRBJ2-5, with 12 bases identical to TRBD2. With 3 bases clipped from V and 4 bases from J, the junction kept 12 bases outside the gene matches. This CDR3 is 18 amino acids long. Per the germline V gene, CDR1 is SGHVS and CDR2 is FQNEAQ. This CDR3 reads CASSLPWTSGTPGETQYF. The DNA of the CDR3 is TGTGCCAGCAGCTTGCCCTGGACTAGCGGGACCCCCGGAGAGACCCAGTACTTC. The full variable domain, with the rest looked up from reference TRBV7-8 and TRBJ2-5, is GAGVSQSPRYKVAKRGQDVALRCDPISGHVSLFWYQQALGQGPEFLTYFQNEAQLDKSGLPSDRFFAERPEGSVSTLKIQRTQQEDSAVYLCASSLPWTSGTPGETQYFGPGTRLLVL.

This clonotype was counted a few times. The gene calls are TRBV7-2 and TRBJ1-1; D is unclear. The CDR3 is made up of 15 amino acids. Trimming removed 1 base at V and 2 bases at J, with 11 bases between. Germline-derived CDR1 and CDR2 are SGHTA and FQGNSA. CDR3 nucleotides: TGTGCCAGCAGCTTAGGGCTGGGATCTAACACTGAAGCTTTCTTT. Its translation is CASSLGLGSNTEAFF.

The V and J genes are TRBV19 and TRBJ2-1; D is ambiguous. This CDR3 region has 14 residues. V was cut by 10 bases and J by 4 bases, with 17 bases left in between. CDR1 and CDR2 from the germline V gene are LNHDA and SQIVND (reference sequence). The chain's CDR3 is CAKPDGDRYNEQFF. CDR3 in DNA: TGTGCCAAGCCAGACGGAGATCGTTACAATGAGCAGTTCTTC.

This clonotype was recorded many times. The chain is built from TRBV7-6 and TRBJ2-3; 11 bases map to TRBD2. The CDR3 runs 17 residues. Germline CDR1 SGHVS, CDR2 FNYEAQ. Trimming cost V 5 bases and J 4 bases; bases outside gene matches: 11. CDR3 residues: CASSSGTSGPWPDTQYF. The CDR3 DNA is TGTGCCAGCAGCAGCGGGACTAGCGGTCCGTGGCCAGATACGCAGTATTTT.

This clonotype turned up a few times. This chain connects TRBV6-2 or TRBV6-3 to TRBJ2-2, with no clear D. The germline V gene has CDR1 MNHEY and CDR2 SVGEGT. The CDR3 sequence is 17 residues long. V dropped 0 bases and J dropped 1 base, with 12 bases sitting between them. CDR3 protein: CASSYSLYELNTGELFF. The CDR3 DNA is TGTGCCAGCAGTTACTCTCTTTACGAACTGAACACCGGGGAGCTGTTTTTT.

This clonotype was observed a single time. This chain uses TRBV6-1 with TRBJ2-2; D is unresolved. Trimming stripped 8 bases from V and 9 bases from J, with 16 bases between. Germline V gene lookup returns CDR1 MNHNS and CDR2 SASEGT. The CDR3 spans 13 residues. CDR3 in amino acids: CASYDPSHRELFF. For the CDR3, the DNA is TGTGCCAGCTATGACCCGAGCCACAGGGAGCTGTTTTTT.

This clonotype showed up just a few times. The V gene is TRBV6-6, the J gene TRBJ2-7; 10 bases match TRBD1. With 0 bases clipped from V and 1 base from J, the junction kept 3 bases outside the gene matches. Germline lookup yields CDR1 MNHNY and CDR2 SVGAGI (reference sequence). There are 16 residues in the CDR3. The CDR3 protein is CASSYSRDRGSYEQYV. DNA of the CDR3: TGTGCCAGCAGTTACTCGAGGGACAGGGGTTCCTACGAGCAGTACGTC.

This sequence joins TRBV4-1 and TRBJ2-6; D ambiguous. There are 14 residues in the CDR3. Between the trimmed V and J ends, which lost 3 bases and 0 bases, there was a span of 3 bases. Germline values: CDR1 MGHRA, CDR2 YSYEKL. CDR3 nucleotides: TGCGCCAGCAGCCAGCACTCTGGGGCCAACGTCCTGACTTTC. Translated: CASSQHSGANVLTF.

This clonotype was picked up one time. This CDR3 is CASSATGTPETQYF. The CDR3 DNA sequence: TGTGCCAGCAGCGCCACCGGGACACCAGAGACCCAGTACTTC. The V and J genes are TRBV9 and TRBJ2-5; D may be TRBD1 (6 bases). V gave up 3 bases and J gave up 4 bases, with 13 bases separating them. Germline-derived CDR1 and CDR2 are SGDLS and YYNGEE. CDR3 size: 14 residues.

This clonotype showed up many times. The V gene is TRBV12-3 or TRBV12-4, the J gene TRBJ1-1; D is unclear. The CDR3 totals 15 residues. V dropped 6 bases and J dropped 0 bases, with 14 bases sitting between them. DNA of the CDR3: TGTGCCAGCAGCCATTTGATCGACTTGAACACTGAAGCTTTCTTT. Its protein is CASSHLIDLNTEAFF.

This clonotype was found a few times. This sequence joins TRBV27 and TRBJ1-1; maybe TRBD1 (5 bases). The CDR3 is 14 residues long. The V end was cut by 1 base, the J end by 6 bases, with 12 bases between. Germline V gene data show CDR1 as MNHEY and CDR2 as SMNVEV (reference sequence). CDR3 in amino acids: CASSLWGGLAEAFF. The CDR3 coding sequence is TGTGCCAGCAGTTTATGGGGGGGGTTGGCTGAAGCTTTCTTT.

This chain connects TRBV6-5 to TRBJ1-3, with D perhaps matching TRBD1 (5 bases). This CDR3 is built from 16 residues. In germline, CDR1 is MNHEY, CDR2 SVGAGI. V lost 9 bases and J 0 bases, leaving 18 bases between the germline ends. The CDR3 DNA reads as TGTGCCAGTTTGGGACCCTCAACAGACTCTGGAAACACCATATATTTT. It specifies CASLGPSTDSGNTIYF.

V and J are TRBV5-4 and TRBJ1-3; D perhaps matches TRBD1 (5 bases). The length of the CDR3 is 12 residues. The germline V and J ends were trimmed by 10 bases and 4 bases, with 12 bases remaining between them. CDR1 SGHNT and CDR2 YYREEE come from the germline V gene (reference sequence). As DNA, the CDR3 is TGTGCCTGGGCGGGGGTCGGAAACACCATATATTTT. Residues: CAWAGVGNTIYF.

In nucleotides, the CDR3 is TGTGCCAGCAGTTACAACCCTGCAGGGAACACTGAAGCTTTCTTT. This codes for CASSYNPAGNTEAFF. The V gene is TRBV6-5, the J gene TRBJ1-1, with D hard to call. The germline gives CDR1 MNHEY, CDR2 SVGAGI. The CDR3 is 15 amino acids. The V and J ends lost 2 bases and 1 base respectively, with 11 bases between them.

This chain uses TRBV14 with TRBJ2-2, with D perhaps matching TRBD2 (5 bases). CDR1 SGHDN and CDR2 FVKESK come from the germline V gene. Deletions cut 4 bases from V and 6 bases from J, with 15 bases between. The CDR3 is made up of 15 amino acids. This CDR3 reads CASSLSFVGAGELFF. The CDR3 region has the DNA TGTGCCAGCAGCCTTAGTTTTGTGGGAGCCGGGGAGCTGTTTTTT. Full variable domain (remainder filled in from reference TRBV14 and TRBJ2-2): EAGVTQFPSHSVIEKGQTVTLRCDPISGHDNLYWYRRVMGKEIKFLLHFVKESKQDESGMPNNRFLAERTGGTYSTLKVQPAELEDSGVYFCASSLSFVGAGELFFGEGSRLTVL.

The genes are TRBV12-3 or TRBV12-4 and TRBJ1-1; no clear D. V was cut by 3 bases and J by 4 bases, with 15 bases left in between. The CDR3 has 15 amino acids. In nucleotides, the CDR3 is TGTGCCAGCAGTTTTGCACAGCTAATGGGCACTGAAGCTTTCTTT. Its protein product is CASSFAQLMGTEAFF.

This chain joins TRBV20-1 and TRBJ1-1, with a tentative D call TRBD1 (6 bases). Trimming stripped 5 bases from V and 3 bases from J, with 10 bases between. The CDR3 length is 12 residues. Germline V gene lookup returns CDR1 DFQATT and CDR2 SNEGSKA (reference sequence). CDR3 nucleotides: TGCAGTGCTCTGGACAGCTACACTGAAGCTTTCTTT. Translated: CSALDSYTEAFF.

This clonotype appeared many times. The chain links TRBV7-8 to TRBJ1-3; weak D call: TRBD1 (5 bases). CDR3 length: 16 amino acids. V lost 5 bases to trimming and J lost 2 bases, with 16 bases between them. Per the germline V gene, CDR1 is SGHVS and CDR2 is FQNEAQ. The CDR3 loop reads CASSVPRVGAGNTIYF. The CDR3 DNA sequence: TGTGCCAGCAGCGTACCCAGGGTCGGGGCTGGAAACACCATATATTTT.

This chain uses TRBV4-3 with TRBJ2-2; D is perhaps TRBD1 (6 bases). This CDR3 has 18 amino acids. Germline V gene data show CDR1 as LGHNA and CDR2 as YSLEER. V gave up 0 bases and J gave up 0 bases, with 14 bases separating them. CDR3 loop: CASSQDQGYIANTGELFF. The CDR3 DNA sequence: TGCGCCAGCAGCCAAGATCAGGGGTACATCGCGAACACCGGGGAGCTGTTTTTT.

V gene TRBV27 combines with J gene TRBJ2-7; perhaps TRBD2 as D (5 bases). The CDR3 spans 12 residues. The V and J ends lost 6 bases and 0 bases respectively, with 6 bases between them. Germline V gene sequence: CDR1 MNHEY, CDR2 SMNVEV (reference sequence). This chain's CDR3 is CASSDYSYEQYF. CDR3 nucleotide sequence: TGTGCCAGCAGCGACTACTCCTACGAGCAGTACTTC.

The chain is built from TRBV6-1 and TRBJ1-5; TRBD1 is a possible D gene (5 bases). V lost 8 bases and J 0 bases, leaving 17 bases between the germline ends. Germline V gene data show CDR1 as MNHNS and CDR2 as SASEGT. This CDR3 spans 16 amino acids. The CDR3 DNA is TGTGCCAGCGTCCTAGGGACGCCCCATAGCAATCAGCCCCAGCATTTT. This translates into CASVLGTPHSNQPQHF.

The chain employs TRBV13 and TRBJ2-5; D possibly corresponds to TRBD2 (6 bases). Trimming removed 5 bases at V and 3 bases at J, with 13 bases between. Germline CDR1 and CDR2: PRHDT and FYEKMQ (reference sequence). The CDR3 is 14 residues long. CDR3 DNA: TGTGCCAGCAGCGGCTACCCGGGGGAAGAGACCCAGTACTTC. This sequence encodes CASSGYPGEETQYF.

V is TRBV3-1 and J is TRBJ2-7; 7 nucleotides match TRBD1. The CDR3 is 15 residues long. Germline values: CDR1 LGHDT, CDR2 YNNKEL (reference sequence). V shed 3 bases, J shed 3 bases, and the junction held 8 bases outside the gene matches. CDR3 region: CASSQKGAASYEQYV. In DNA form, the CDR3 reads TGTGCCAGCAGCCAGAAGGGGGCGGCGAGCTACGAGCAGTACGTC.

This clonotype was picked up one time. The chain joins TRBV4-3 to TRBJ2-3, with a tentative D call TRBD2 (7 bases). The CDR3 totals 15 residues. V gave up 4 bases and J gave up 6 bases, with 17 bases separating them. Germline V lookup: CDR1 LGHNA, CDR2 YSLEER. CDR3 sequence: CASSRRRGPLDTQYF. CDR3 DNA: TGCGCCAGCAGCCGTAGGCGGGGGCCCCTCGATACGCAGTATTTT.

This clonotype showed up just a few times. The rearrangement joins TRBV5-1 to TRBJ1-1; 8 nucleotides line up with TRBD1. The CDR3 is made up of 16 amino acids. Germline CDR1 and CDR2: SGHRS and YFSETQ. V lost 6 bases, J lost 2 bases, and 12 bases stayed unmatched. The DNA of the CDR3 is TGCGCCAGCACCCTCAGGGGGCGGGGGTTAAACACTGAAGCTTTCTTT. Protein: CASTLRGRGLNTEAFF.